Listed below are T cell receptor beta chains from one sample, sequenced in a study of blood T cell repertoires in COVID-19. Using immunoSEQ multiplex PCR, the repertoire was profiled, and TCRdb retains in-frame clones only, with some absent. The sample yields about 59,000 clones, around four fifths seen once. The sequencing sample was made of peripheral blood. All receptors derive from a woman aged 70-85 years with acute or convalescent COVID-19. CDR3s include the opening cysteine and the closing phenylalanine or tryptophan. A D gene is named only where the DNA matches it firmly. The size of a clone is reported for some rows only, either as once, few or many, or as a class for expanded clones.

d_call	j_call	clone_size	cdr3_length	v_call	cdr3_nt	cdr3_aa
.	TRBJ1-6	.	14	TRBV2	TGTGCCAGCAGTGTAACACGTATCAATTCACCCCTCCACTTT	CASSVTRINSPLHF
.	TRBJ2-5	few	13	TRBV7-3	TGTGCCAGCAGCTACACAGGGTACGGGACCCAGTACTTC	CASSYTGYGTQYF
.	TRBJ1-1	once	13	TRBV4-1	TGCGCCAGCAGCCGTTCAGGGCGAGAGGAAGCTTTCTTT	CASSRSGREEAFF
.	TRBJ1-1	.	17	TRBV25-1	TGTGCCAGCAGTGAACCCTTGGGCGGGGACCTGAACACTGAAGCTTTCTTT	CASSEPLGGDLNTEAFF
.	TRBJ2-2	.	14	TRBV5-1	TGCGCCAGCAGCTTGGGAGTACGCGACGGGGAGCTGTTTTTT	CASSLGVRDGELFF
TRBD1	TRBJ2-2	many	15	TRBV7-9	TGTGCCAGCAGCCGGGACAGGGAAGGGGCCGGGGAGCTGTTTTTT	CASSRDREGAGELFF
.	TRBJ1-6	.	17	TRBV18	TGTGCCAGCTCACCACCCCAGGGAGGGATCTATAATTCACCCCTCCACTTT	CASSPPQGGIYNSPLHF
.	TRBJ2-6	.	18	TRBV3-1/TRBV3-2	TGTGCCAGCAGTCAAAGAGGGATCCCGTCCTCTGGGGCCAACGTCCTGACTTTC	CASSQRGIPSSGANVLTF
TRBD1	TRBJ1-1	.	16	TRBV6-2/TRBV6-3	TGTGCCAGCAGTTACCCACAGGGGGAAAGGAACACTGAAGCTTTCTTT	CASSYPQGERNTEAFF
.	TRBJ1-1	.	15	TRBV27	TGTGCCAGCAGTTTATCCAGGTTCAAGAACACTGAAGCTTTCTTT	CASSLSRFKNTEAFF
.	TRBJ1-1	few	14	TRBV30	TGTGCCTGGAGTGTACGAGGGTTGAACACTGAAGCTTTCTTT	CAWSVRGLNTEAFF
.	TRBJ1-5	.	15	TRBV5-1	TGCGCCAGCAGCTTGGGACAGGTCCCCACCCAGCCCCAGCATTTT	CASSLGQVPTQPQHF
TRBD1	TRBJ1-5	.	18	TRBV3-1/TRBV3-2	TGTGCCAGCAGCCAAGGGGACAGGGGCGTAACTAGCAATCAGCCCCAGCATTTT	CASSQGDRGVTSNQPQHF
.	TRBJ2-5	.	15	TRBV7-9	TGTGCCAGCAGTCCTTTGGGCAGCTCCGGGGGGACCCAGTACTTC	CASSPLGSSGGTQYF
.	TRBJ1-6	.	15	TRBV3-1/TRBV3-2	TGTGCCAGCAGCCCCATGGGAACCAGCGGGTCACCCCTCCACTTT	CASSPMGTSGSPLHF
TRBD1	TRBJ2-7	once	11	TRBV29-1	TGCAGCGTGGGACAGTCCTACGAGCAGTACTTC	CSVGQSYEQYF
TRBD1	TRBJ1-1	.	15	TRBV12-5	TGTGCTAGTGGACCCTTCACAGGGGGAGTCACTGAAGCTTTCTTT	CASGPFTGGVTEAFF
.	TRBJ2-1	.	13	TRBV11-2	TGTGCCAGCAGCTTCAGCTCCTACAATGAGCAGTTCTTC	CASSFSSYNEQFF
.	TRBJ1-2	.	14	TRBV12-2	TGTGCAAGTCGCCCCCCCGGAGGGGTATATGGCTACACCTTC	CASRPPGGVYGYTF
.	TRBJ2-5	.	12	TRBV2	TGTGCCAGCACCACCTGGCCGGAGACCCAGTACTTC	CASTTWPETQYF
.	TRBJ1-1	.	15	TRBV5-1	TGCGCCAGCAGCTCCTTGGGACTGGCGTACACTGAAGCTTTCTTT	CASSSLGLAYTEAFF
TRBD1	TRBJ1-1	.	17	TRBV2	TGTGCCAGCAGTCCGAAGACCTCAGGGGGGTTTCACACTGAAGCTTTCTTT	CASSPKTSGGFHTEAFF
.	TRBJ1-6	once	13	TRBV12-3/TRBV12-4	TGTGCCAGCAGTTTAGTTTCGAATTCACCCCTCCACTTT	CASSLVSNSPLHF
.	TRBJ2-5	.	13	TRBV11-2	TGTGCCAGCAGCTTAGCGACGGGAGAGACCCAGTACTTC	CASSLATGETQYF
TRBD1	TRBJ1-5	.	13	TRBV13	TGTGCCAGCAGCCGTTACAGGGGACAGCCCCAGCATTTT	CASSRYRGQPQHF
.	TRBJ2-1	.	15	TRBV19	TGTGCCAGTAGTATAGAGGGCAGTACTTACAATGAGCAGTTCTTC	CASSIEGSTYNEQFF
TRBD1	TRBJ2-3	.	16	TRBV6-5	TGTGCCAGCAGTTACGGCTCGGGACAGGCGAAAGATACGCAGTATTTT	CASSYGSGQAKDTQYF
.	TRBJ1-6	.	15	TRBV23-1	TGCGCCAGCAGTCAAGGGGGGGAGGTAGGTTCACCCCTCCACTTT	CASSQGGEVGSPLHF
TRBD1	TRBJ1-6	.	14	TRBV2	TGTGCCTCCAACCGGGACAGGGTTGGCTCACCCCTCCACTTT	CASNRDRVGSPLHF
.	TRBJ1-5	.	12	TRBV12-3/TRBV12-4	TGTGCCAGCAGTTTATTAGATCAGCCCCAGCATTTT	CASSLLDQPQHF
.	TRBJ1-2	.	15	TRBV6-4	TGTGCCAGCAGGAGGGAAAGTAGTGGGGTCTATGGCTACACCTTC	CASRRESSGVYGYTF
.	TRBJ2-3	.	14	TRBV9	TGTGCCAGCAAGGGAGGCGGGGGCACAGATACGCAGTATTTT	CASKGGGGTDTQYF
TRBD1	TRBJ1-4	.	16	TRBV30	TGTGCCTGGAGTCGTAGACAGGGGATCCAAGATGAAAAACTGTTTTTT	CAWSRRQGIQDEKLFF
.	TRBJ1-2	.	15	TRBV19	TGTGCCAGTAGTACTGGGCGGGTGACTAACTATGGCTACACCTTC	CASSTGRVTNYGYTF
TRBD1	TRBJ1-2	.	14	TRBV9	TGTGCCAGCAGCGCAATGGACAGGGTTGATGGCTACACCTTC	CASSAMDRVDGYTF
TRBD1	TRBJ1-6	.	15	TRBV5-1	TGCGCCAGCAGCCCAGACAGGGGGAATAATTCACCCCTCCACTTT	CASSPDRGNNSPLHF
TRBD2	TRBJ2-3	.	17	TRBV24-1	TGTGCCACCAGTGATTTGCTCGGCGGGGGGGGCACAGATACGCAGTATTTT	CATSDLLGGGGTDTQYF
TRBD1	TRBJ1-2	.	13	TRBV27	TGTGCCAGCAGTGGGGACAGGGGCTATGGCTACACCTTC	CASSGDRGYGYTF
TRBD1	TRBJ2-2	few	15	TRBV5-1	TGCGCCAGCAGCTTAGGGGGCAGGCTGGCCGGGGAGCTGTTTTTT	CASSLGGRLAGELFF
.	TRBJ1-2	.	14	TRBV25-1	TGTGCCAGCAGCGTGACGGGGGGCGGATATGGCTACACCTTC	CASSVTGGGYGYTF
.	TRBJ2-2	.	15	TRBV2	TGTGCCAGCAACTTCGTAAGGGGGGGGACCGGGGAGCTGTTTTTT	CASNFVRGGTGELFF
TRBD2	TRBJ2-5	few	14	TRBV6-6	TGTGCCAGCAGGTTCGGGAGGCCCCAAGAGACCCAGTACTTC	CASRFGRPQETQYF
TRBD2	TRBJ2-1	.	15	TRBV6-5	TGTGCCAGCACTGGGGGGACTAGCGGGGAGAATGAGCAGTTCTTC	CASTGGTSGENEQFF
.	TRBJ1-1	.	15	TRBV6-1	TGTGCCAGCAGTGAAGCTCCCAGGGCGGACACTGAAGCTTTCTTT	CASSEAPRADTEAFF
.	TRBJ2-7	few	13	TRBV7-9	TGTGCCAGCAGCTTAAAAGGGGCCTACGAGCAGTACTTC	CASSLKGAYEQYF
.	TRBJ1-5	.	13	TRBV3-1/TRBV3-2	TGTGCCAGCAGCCCTAGATCTACTCAGCCCCAGCATTTT	CASSPRSTQPQHF
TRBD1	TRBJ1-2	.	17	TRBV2	TGTGCCAGCAGTCCGACGATATTCCAGGGGGCGCGGTATGGCTACACCTTC	CASSPTIFQGARYGYTF
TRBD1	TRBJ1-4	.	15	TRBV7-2	TGTGCCAGCAGCTTCGGACAGGGGACTAATGAAAAACTGTTTTTT	CASSFGQGTNEKLFF